Detailed here is one T cell receptor beta chain. Its specificity is unknown. These data originate in a study of somatic mutations in cytotoxic T cells in rheumatoid arthritis. General observations from the study: Age-dependent increases in CD8+ clonality occurred in rheumatoid arthritis patients but not in healthy controls.

Buffy coats from blood donors, median age around 60 years (range roughly 20-70), 55% to 70% female, served as healthy controls. Germline values: CDR1 SQVTM, CDR2 ANQGSEA. V gave up 3 bases and J gave up 4 bases; unmatched junction bases: 6. The CDR3 has 16 residues. TCRdb's copy holds only in-frame clones and misses some; the assay was immunoSEQ multiplex PCR. The sample includes 10,000 to 12,000 clones, more than 60% seen only once; the top ten take about a fifth. The TCR comes from a man between 45 and 60 years old in good health. V gene TRBV29-1 combines with J gene TRBJ2-2; 12 positions agree with TRBD1. Sequenced sample: CD8+ T cells sorted from blood. This CDR3 reads CSVEGGQGAGTGELFF. In DNA, the CDR3 is TGCAGCGTTGAGGGGGGACAGGGGGCTGGCACCGGGGAGCTGTTTTTT.